This is a list of T cell receptor beta chains from one sample in a study of T cell responses to AZD1222 COVID-19 vaccine. Profiled with immunoSEQ multiplex PCR; TCRdb holds only in-frame clones, not every one. Altogether some 58,000 clones are present, over 75% being singletons, with the ten largest covering roughly 15%. The sample in question was peripheral blood, obtained on day 0 of AZD1222 vaccination. The source is an adult in good health. Each CDR3 is given with its conserved first and last residue. D genes are given only for firm matches. Size is stated for part of the rows, as once, few or many counts, or as a class when the clone is expanded.

clone_size,j_call,d_call,v_call,cdr3_nt,cdr3_aa
NA,TRBJ1-5,NA,TRBV27,TGTGCCAGCAGTTTAAAGTATAGCAATCAGCCCCAGCATTTT,CASSLKYSNQPQHF
NA,TRBJ2-5,NA,TRBV5-4,TGTGCCAGCAGGCAGGGGGGGGGACGGCAAGAGACCCAGTACTTC,CASRQGGGRQETQYF
NA,TRBJ2-3,NA,TRBV7-2,TGTGCCAGCAGCTTTCGACAGTCCACAGATACGCAGTATTTT,CASSFRQSTDTQYF
NA,TRBJ2-1,NA,TRBV9,TGTGCCAGCAGCGACGGGGCAGCCTCCTACAATGAGCAGTTCTTC,CASSDGAASYNEQFF
NA,TRBJ2-6,NA,TRBV5-4,TGTGCCAGCAGCCCGGGCGGACTGCAGACTGGGGCCAACGTCCTGACTTTC,CASSPGGLQTGANVLTF
NA,TRBJ2-6,NA,TRBV5-1,TGCGCCAGCAGCTTGGTGGGGGACGTCCTGACTTTC,CASSLVGDVLTF
few,TRBJ1-1,NA,TRBV28,TGTGCCAGCAGTTCTAGAATAGGGGTAGGGACTGAAGCTTTCTTT,CASSSRIGVGTEAFF
NA,TRBJ1-1,TRBD1,TRBV9,TGTGCCAGCAGCTTTCAGGGGGCTGAAACTGAAGCTTTCTTT,CASSFQGAETEAFF
NA,TRBJ2-7,NA,TRBV2,TGTGCCAGCAACCGGGACCGAAGCTCCTACGAGCAGTACTTC,CASNRDRSSYEQYF
NA,TRBJ1-1,NA,TRBV9,TGTGCCAGCAGCGTAGGGCCAGATAACACTGAAGCTTTCTTT,CASSVGPDNTEAFF
NA,TRBJ2-1,TRBD1,TRBV4-1,TGCGCCAGCAGCCAAGTCACGGGACAGCTATACAATGAGCAGTTCTTC,CASSQVTGQLYNEQFF
NA,TRBJ1-1,NA,TRBV7-2,TGTGCCAGCAGACAATACAGGAACACTGAAGCTTTCTTT,CASRQYRNTEAFF
NA,TRBJ1-2,NA,TRBV2,TGTGCCAGCCCGGATTTTAGAACAGGAGACTATGGCTACACCTTC,CASPDFRTGDYGYTF
few,TRBJ1-6,TRBD1,TRBV10-3,TGTGCCATCAGTAGGGACAGGGAGAATTCACCCCTCCACTTT,CAISRDRENSPLHF
once,TRBJ2-1,TRBD2,TRBV7-8,TGTGCCAGCAGCTTCGGGACTAGCGGATCCTACAATGAGCAGTTCTTC,CASSFGTSGSYNEQFF
few,TRBJ2-2,NA,TRBV9,TGTGCCAGCAGCGTAGCTGACGGAAACACCGGGGAGCTGTTTTTT,CASSVADGNTGELFF
once,TRBJ2-1,TRBD2,TRBV5-6,TGTGCCAGCAGCTTGGCCGGGCTAGCGGGAGGGGGAGAGCAGTTCTTC,CASSLAGLAGGGEQFF
NA,TRBJ1-1,NA,TRBV12-3/TRBV12-4,TGTGCCAGCAGTTCCAATGTAAACACTGAAGCTTTCTTT,CASSSNVNTEAFF
once,TRBJ2-5,NA,TRBV5-1,TGCGCCAGCAGCTTGGGGCACAGGGAAGAGACCCAGTACTTC,CASSLGHREETQYF
NA,TRBJ1-3,TRBD1,TRBV11-2,TGTGCCAGCAGCCCGACGACAGGGAACGGAAACACCATATATTTT,CASSPTTGNGNTIYF
NA,TRBJ2-3,NA,TRBV5-1,TGCGCCAGCAGCTTGGAGGTATCGACAGATACGCAGTATTTT,CASSLEVSTDTQYF
NA,TRBJ2-2,NA,TRBV18,TGTGCCAGCTCAAGGGACCCCACCGGGGAGCTGTTTTTT,CASSRDPTGELFF
NA,TRBJ2-3,NA,TRBV24-1,TGTGCCACCAGCCGTGCGCGGGACACAGATACGCAGTATTTT,CATSRARDTDTQYF
NA,TRBJ1-1,NA,TRBV18,TGTGCCAGCTCATCCTCTCCCTGGACAGCTCACACTGAAGCTTTCTTT,CASSSSPWTAHTEAFF
NA,TRBJ2-7,NA,TRBV9,TGTGCCAGCAGCGTTCGTGAGTTCTCCTACGAGCAGTACTTC,CASSVREFSYEQYF
NA,TRBJ1-2,TRBD1,TRBV3-1/TRBV3-2,TGTGCCAGCAGCCAAGAAGGACAGGGGCCTAACTATGGCTACACCTTC,CASSQEGQGPNYGYTF
NA,TRBJ1-5,NA,TRBV18,TGTGCCAGCTCACCACAGGAATCTAATCAGCCCCAGCATTTT,CASSPQESNQPQHF
NA,TRBJ1-2,TRBD1,TRBV5-1,TGCGCCAGCAGCGAAGAGACAGGGCGTGGGGGCTACACCTTC,CASSEETGRGGYTF
NA,TRBJ2-7,TRBD1,TRBV5-1,TGCGCCAGCAGCTTGGCTGTGACAGGGGCCCCCTACGAGCAGTACTTC,CASSLAVTGAPYEQYF
NA,TRBJ2-5,NA,TRBV20-1,TGCAGTGCTAGTGAGGTAGAGGGGACCCAGACCCAGTACTTC,CSASEVEGTQTQYF
NA,TRBJ2-7,TRBD1,TRBV11-2,TGTGCCAGCAGCTATGGGACAGGGTCCTACGAGCAGTACTTC,CASSYGTGSYEQYF
NA,TRBJ1-3,NA,TRBV7-2,TGTGCCAGCAGCTTAGGGGGTCACTCTGGAAACACCATATATTTT,CASSLGGHSGNTIYF
NA,TRBJ2-5,NA,TRBV7-7,TGTGCCAGCAGCCTACGTTATAGCCCAAGCGAGACCCAGTACTTC,CASSLRYSPSETQYF
NA,TRBJ1-1,NA,TRBV6-5,TGTGCCAGCAACCTTAGAGGGAACACTGAAGCTTTCTTT,CASNLRGNTEAFF
once,TRBJ1-2,TRBD1,TRBV19,TGTGCCAGTAGTTCCCTGAGGGGCGGACAGGGCTATGGCTACACCTTC,CASSSLRGGQGYGYTF
NA,TRBJ2-7,TRBD2,TRBV7-2,TGTGCCAGCCGGCTAGCGGGAGAAGGGGAGGAGCAGTACTTC,CASRLAGEGEEQYF
NA,TRBJ2-2,TRBD2,TRBV3-1/TRBV3-2,TGTGCCAGCAGCCAACCCGGGACTAGCCGTGACAACACCGGGGAGCTGTTTTTT,CASSQPGTSRDNTGELFF
NA,TRBJ2-2,NA,TRBV7-2,TGTGCCAGCAGCGTAGTACCCACCGGGGAGCTGTTTTTT,CASSVVPTGELFF